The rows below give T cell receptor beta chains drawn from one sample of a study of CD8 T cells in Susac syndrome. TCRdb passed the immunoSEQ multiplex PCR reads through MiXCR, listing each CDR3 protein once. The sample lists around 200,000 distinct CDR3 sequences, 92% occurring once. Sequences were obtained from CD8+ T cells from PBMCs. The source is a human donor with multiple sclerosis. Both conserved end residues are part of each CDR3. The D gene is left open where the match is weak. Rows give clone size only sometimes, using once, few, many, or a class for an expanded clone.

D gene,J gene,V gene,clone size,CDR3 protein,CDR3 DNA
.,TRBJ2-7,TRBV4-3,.,CASSQYRDSPYEQYF,TGCGCCAGCAGTCAGTACCGGGACTCTCCCTACGAGCAGTACTTC
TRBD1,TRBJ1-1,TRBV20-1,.,CSAAAGTGGTEAFF,TGCAGTGCGGCTGCCGGGACAGGGGGCACTGAAGCTTTCTTT
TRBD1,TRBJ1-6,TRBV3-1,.,CASSDGQGATPLHF,TGTGCCAGCAGCGACGGACAGGGGGCCACACCCCTCCACTTT
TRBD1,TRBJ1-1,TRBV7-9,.,CASSGYRGGMNTEAFF,TGTGCCAGCAGCGGTTACAGGGGAGGGATGAACACTGAAGCTTTCTTT
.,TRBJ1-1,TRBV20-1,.,CSARTGAEAFF,TGCAGTGCCAGAACTGGGGCTGAAGCTTTCTTT
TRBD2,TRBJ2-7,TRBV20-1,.,CSAMTSGNDEQYF,TGCAGTGCCATGACTAGCGGGAACGACGAGCAGTACTTC
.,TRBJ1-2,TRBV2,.,CATPQGGVRGYTF,TGTGCCACCCCACAAGGAGGGGTTCGGGGCTACACCTTC
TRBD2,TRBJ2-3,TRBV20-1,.,CSARDLIAGDTQYF,TGCAGTGCTAGAGATCTAATAGCGGGGGATACGCAGTATTTT
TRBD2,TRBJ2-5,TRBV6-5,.,CASTAGGWETQYF,TGTGCCAGCACAGCGGGAGGTTGGGAGACCCAGTACTTC
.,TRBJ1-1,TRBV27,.,CASSSWDGQNTEAFF,TGTGCCAGCAGCTCCTGGGACGGCCAGAACACTGAAGCTTTCTTT
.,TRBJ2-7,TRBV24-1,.,CATSDSSGWEQYF,TGTGCCACCAGTGATTCGTCAGGGTGGGAGCAGTACTTC
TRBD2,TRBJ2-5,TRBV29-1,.,CSVDRGEMETQYF,TGCAGCGTTGATCGGGGGGAGATGGAGACCCAGTACTTC
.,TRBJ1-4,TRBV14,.,CASSQESGRYEKLFF,TGTGCCAGCAGCCAAGAGTCAGGACGTTATGAAAAACTGTTTTTT
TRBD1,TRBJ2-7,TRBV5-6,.,CASSFGQDSYEQYF,TGTGCCAGCAGCTTCGGACAGGACTCCTACGAGCAGTACTTC
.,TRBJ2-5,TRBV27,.,CASSFDWGATQYF,TGTGCCAGCAGTTTTGACTGGGGGGCAACCCAGTACTTC
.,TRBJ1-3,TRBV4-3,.,CASSQGSSGNTIYF,TGCGCCAGCAGCCAAGGGAGCTCTGGAAACACCATATATTTT
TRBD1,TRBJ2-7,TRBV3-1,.,CASSQARPGTGGNEQYF,TGTGCCAGCAGCCAAGCTAGGCCCGGGACAGGGGGCAACGAGCAGTACTTC
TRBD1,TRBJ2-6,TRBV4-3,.,CASSQARDRGLSSGANVLTF,TGCGCCAGCAGCCAAGCCCGGGACAGGGGGCTGAGCTCTGGGGCCAACGTCCTGACTTTC
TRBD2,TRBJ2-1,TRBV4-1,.,CASSGASSYNEQFF,TGCGCCAGTAGCGGGGCTAGCTCCTACAATGAGCAGTTCTTC
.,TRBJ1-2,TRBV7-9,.,CASSPDLDRYGYTF,TGTGCCAGCAGCCCCGACTTGGACCGGTATGGCTACACCTTC
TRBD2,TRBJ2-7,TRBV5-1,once,CASSLEPAGVYEQYF,TGCGCCAGCAGCTTGGAGCCAGCGGGGGTGTACGAGCAGTACTTC
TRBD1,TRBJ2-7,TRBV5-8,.,CASSLEPGQTSYEQYF,TGTGCCAGCAGCTTGGAACCGGGACAGACATCCTACGAGCAGTACTTC
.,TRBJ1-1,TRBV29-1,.,CSVLREGNTEAFF,TGCAGCGTTTTGAGGGAGGGAAACACTGAAGCTTTCTTT
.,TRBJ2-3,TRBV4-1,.,CASSLAPHEDTQYF,TGCGCCAGCAGCCTCGCCCCACACGAGGATACGCAGTATTTT
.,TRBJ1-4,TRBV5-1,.,CASSLNGATNEKLFF,TGCGCCAGCAGCCTCAATGGAGCAACTAATGAAAAACTGTTTTTT
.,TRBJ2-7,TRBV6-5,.,CASSYSPAVYEQYF,TGTGCCAGCAGTTACTCGCCAGCGGTCTACGAGCAGTACTTC
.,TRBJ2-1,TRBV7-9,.,CASSLILSYNEQFF,TGTGCCAGCAGCTTGATACTCTCCTACAATGAGCAGTTCTTC
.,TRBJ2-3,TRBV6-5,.,CASLGALDTQYF,TGTGCCAGCTTGGGGGCGCTAGATACGCAGTATTTT
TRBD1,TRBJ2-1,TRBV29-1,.,CSVSRGLGHEQFF,TGCAGCGTCAGCAGGGGGTTGGGGCATGAGCAGTTCTTC
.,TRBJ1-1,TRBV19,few,CASSDYTEAFF,TGTGCCAGTAGCGATTACACTGAAGCTTTCTTT
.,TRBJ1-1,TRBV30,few,CAWSINAEAFF,TGTGCCTGGAGTATTAATGCTGAAGCTTTCTTT
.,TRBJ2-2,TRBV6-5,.,CASSYSFLPSTGELFF,TGTGCCAGCAGTTACTCGTTCCTGCCCTCCACCGGGGAGCTGTTTTTT
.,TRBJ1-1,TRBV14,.,CASSHAGWGSEAFF,TGTGCCAGCAGCCACGCAGGCTGGGGGAGTGAAGCTTTCTTT
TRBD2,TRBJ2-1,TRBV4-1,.,CASSQGTSRDEQFF,TGCGCCAGCAGCCAAGGGACTAGCAGGGATGAGCAGTTCTTC
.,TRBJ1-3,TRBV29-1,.,CSALGNTIYF,TGCAGCGCTCTCGGAAACACCATATATTTT
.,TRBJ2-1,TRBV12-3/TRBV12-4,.,CASSPDFGYNEQFF,TGTGCCAGCAGCCCGGACTTTGGTTACAATGAGCAGTTCTTC
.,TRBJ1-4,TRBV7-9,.,CASNVGGNEKLFF,TGTGCCAGCAACGTAGGTGGGAATGAAAAACTGTTTTTT
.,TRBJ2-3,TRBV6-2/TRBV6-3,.,CASSNGLSTPGPDTQYF,TGTGCCAGCAGCAACGGGCTGTCAACCCCAGGCCCAGATACGCAGTATTTT
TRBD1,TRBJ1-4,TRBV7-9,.,CASSRTGEPTNEKLFF,TGTGCCAGCAGCCGCACAGGGGAACCAACTAATGAAAAACTGTTTTTT
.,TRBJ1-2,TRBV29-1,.,CSVLEGNGSYTF,TGCAGCGTCCTCGAAGGGAATGGGAGCTACACCTTC
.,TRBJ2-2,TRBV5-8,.,CASSSGDTFTGELFF,TGTGCCAGCAGCTCAGGGGATACATTCACCGGGGAGCTGTTTTTT